Given below is one TCR beta chain in context. Germline loops: CDR1 LNHNV, CDR2 YYDKDF (reference sequence). The CDR3 extends over 15 amino acids. The junction had 5 bases not matched to a gene; V was cut back by 4 bases and J by 2 bases. The data were taken from a study of blood T cell repertoires in COVID-19. For the study at large: Samples representing acute and convalescent COVID-19 were sourced from the United States, Italy and Spain.

The repertoire was sequenced with immunoSEQ multiplex PCR; TCRdb's copy has only in-frame clones and lacks some. In the table there are about 250,000 clones, roughly 83% of which are singletons. J is TRBJ2-1 and V is TRBV15; 7 positions match TRBD1. The origin of this receptor is a man aged 40-50 years with acute or convalescent COVID-19. The sequenced sample was peripheral blood. In DNA form, the CDR3 reads TGTGCCACCAGCAAAAAGGGGACAGCCTACAATGAGCAGTTCTTC. As protein: CATSKKGTAYNEQFF.